This T cell receptor (beta chain) was observed in a study of blood T cell repertoires in COVID-19. The wider study: Researchers got acute and convalescent COVID-19 samples from the United States, Italy and Spain. Nucleic acid was either cDNA or gDNA, and it came from T cells, B-cell-depleted T cells, or PBMCs.

Per the germline V gene, CDR1 is SQVTM and CDR2 is ANQGSEA. The CDR3 contains 14 residues. The V and J ends lost 5 bases and 5 bases, in that order; junction bases with no gene match: 10. Authors' methods: Amplification with reference gene primers provided the estimates of nucleated cell counts. The table came from immunoSEQ multiplex PCR; TCRdb's copy has only in-frame clones and leaves some out. That table furnishes V, J and clone size, whereas the DNA furnished D and trimming. The table lists around 78,000 clones, about three quarters of them singletons. The TCR was taken from a human donor in a cohort sampled during active COVID-19. Material: peripheral blood. The chain employs TRBV29-1 and TRBJ2-7, with 9 positions matching TRBD2. The CDR3 protein is CSVLTGGGAHEQYF. Written as DNA, the CDR3 is TGCAGCGTTCTCACGGGCGGGGGGGCCCACGAGCAGTACTTC.